This entry describes one TCR beta chain. Its target is unknown. This CDR3 region has 14 residues. Per the germline V gene, CDR1 is SGHDT and CDR2 is YYEEEE. Trimming took 4 bases from V and 0 from J, leaving 8 bases between them. The repertoire was sequenced with immunoSEQ multiplex PCR; TCRdb's copy has only in-frame clones and lacks some. The sample contains around 120,000 clones, more than 85% of which appear only once. The sample belongs to a study of T cell responses to AZD1222 COVID-19 vaccine. Findings and limits, study-wide: In a largely white British group with more females than males, clonal diversity was possibly underestimated. Across the whole spike, CD4 TCRs peaked at regions 160-218 and 743-854.

The TCR originated in an adult in good health. V and J are TRBV5-6 and TRBJ1-3; no clear D gene. The starting material was peripheral blood, obtained on day 0 of AZD1222 vaccination. The CDR3 region has the DNA TGTGCCAGCAGCCTCCCTCACTCTGGAAACACCATATATTTT. As protein: CASSLPHSGNTIYF.